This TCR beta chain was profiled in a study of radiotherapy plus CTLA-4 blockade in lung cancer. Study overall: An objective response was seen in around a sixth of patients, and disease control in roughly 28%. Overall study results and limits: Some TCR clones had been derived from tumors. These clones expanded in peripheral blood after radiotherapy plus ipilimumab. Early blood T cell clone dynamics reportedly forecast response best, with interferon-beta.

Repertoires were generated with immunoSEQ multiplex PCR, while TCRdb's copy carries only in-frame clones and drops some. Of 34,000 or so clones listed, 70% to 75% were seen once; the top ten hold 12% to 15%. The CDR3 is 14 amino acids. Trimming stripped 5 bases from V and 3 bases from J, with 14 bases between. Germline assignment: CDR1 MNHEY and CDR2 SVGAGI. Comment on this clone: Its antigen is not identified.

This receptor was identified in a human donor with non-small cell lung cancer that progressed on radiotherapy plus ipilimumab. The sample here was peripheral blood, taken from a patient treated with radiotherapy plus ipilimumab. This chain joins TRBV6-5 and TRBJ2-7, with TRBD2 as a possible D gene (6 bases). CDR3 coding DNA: TGTGCCAGCAGTGCGCTGGGGGGAGACTACGAGCAGTACTTC. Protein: CASSALGGDYEQYF.